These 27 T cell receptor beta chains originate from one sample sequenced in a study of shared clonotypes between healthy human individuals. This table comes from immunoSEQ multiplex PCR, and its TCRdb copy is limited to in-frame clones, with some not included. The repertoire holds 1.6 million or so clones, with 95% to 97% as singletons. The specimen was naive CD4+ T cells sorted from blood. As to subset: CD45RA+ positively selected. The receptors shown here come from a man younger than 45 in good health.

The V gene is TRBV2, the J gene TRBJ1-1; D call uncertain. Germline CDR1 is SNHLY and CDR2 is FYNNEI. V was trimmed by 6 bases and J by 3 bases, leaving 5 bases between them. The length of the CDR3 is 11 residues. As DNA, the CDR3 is TGTGCCAGCAGGAGGGACACTGAAGCTTTCTTT. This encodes CASRRDTEAFF.

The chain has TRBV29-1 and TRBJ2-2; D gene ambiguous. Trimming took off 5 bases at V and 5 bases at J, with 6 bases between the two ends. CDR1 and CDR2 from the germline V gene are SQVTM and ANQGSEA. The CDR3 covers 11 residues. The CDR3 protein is CSVLGTGELFF. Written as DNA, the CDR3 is TGCAGCGTTTTGGGGACCGGGGAGCTGTTTTTT.

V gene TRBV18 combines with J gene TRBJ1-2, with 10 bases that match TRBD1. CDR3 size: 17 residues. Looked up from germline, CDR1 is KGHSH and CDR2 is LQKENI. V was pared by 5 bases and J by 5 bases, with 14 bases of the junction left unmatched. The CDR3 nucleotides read TGTGCCAGCTCAAAAGCGCGATTAGGGACAGGGGATTATGGCTACACCTTC. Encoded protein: CASSKARLGTGDYGYTF.

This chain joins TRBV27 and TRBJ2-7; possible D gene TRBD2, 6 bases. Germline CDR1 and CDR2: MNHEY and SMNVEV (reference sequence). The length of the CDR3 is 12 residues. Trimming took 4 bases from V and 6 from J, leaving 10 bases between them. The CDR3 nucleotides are TGTGCCAGCAGTTCGACTAGATCCGAGCAGTACTTC. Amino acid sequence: CASSSTRSEQYF.

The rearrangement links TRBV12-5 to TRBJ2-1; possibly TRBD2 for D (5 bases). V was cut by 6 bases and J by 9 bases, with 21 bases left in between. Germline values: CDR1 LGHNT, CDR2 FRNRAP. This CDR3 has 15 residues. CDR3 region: CASGRRGSPQGEQFF. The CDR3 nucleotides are TGTGCTAGTGGCCGAAGAGGGAGTCCGCAAGGTGAGCAGTTCTTC.

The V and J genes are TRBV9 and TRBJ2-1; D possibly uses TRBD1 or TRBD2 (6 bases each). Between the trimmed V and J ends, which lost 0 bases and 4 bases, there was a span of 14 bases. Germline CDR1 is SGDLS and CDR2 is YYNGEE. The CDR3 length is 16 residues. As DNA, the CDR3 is TGTGCCAGCAGCGTAGTAATGGGGGGCATATACAATGAGCAGTTCTTC. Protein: CASSVVMGGIYNEQFF.

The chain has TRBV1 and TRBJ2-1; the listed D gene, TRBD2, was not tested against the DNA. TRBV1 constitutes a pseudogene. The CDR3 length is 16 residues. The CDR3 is CTSSDELAGSFHEQFF. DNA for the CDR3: TGCACCAGCAGCGACGAACTAGCGGGATCTTTCCATGAGCAGTTCTTC.

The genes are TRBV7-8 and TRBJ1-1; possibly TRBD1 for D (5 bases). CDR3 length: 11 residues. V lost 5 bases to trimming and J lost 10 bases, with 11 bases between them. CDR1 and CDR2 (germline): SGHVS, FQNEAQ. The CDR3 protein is CASSPGDRAFF. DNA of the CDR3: TGTGCCAGCAGCCCCGGGGACCGAGCTTTCTTT.

CDR3 coding DNA: TGTGCCATCAGTGAGGGACCGGGACAGGGTCTTCAGCCCCAGCATTTT. Translated, it gives CAISEGPGQGLQPQHF. V usage is TRBV10-3 and J usage is TRBJ1-5, with 9 nucleotides matching TRBD1. The CDR3 is 16 amino acids. Germline CDR1 and CDR2: ENHRY and SYGVKD. V dropped 2 bases and J dropped 6; count of bases not matched to a gene: 8.

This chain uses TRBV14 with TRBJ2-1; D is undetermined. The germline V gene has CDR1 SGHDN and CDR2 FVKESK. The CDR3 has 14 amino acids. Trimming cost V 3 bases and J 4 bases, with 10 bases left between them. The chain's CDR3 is CASSHGVWYNEQFF. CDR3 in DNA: TGTGCCAGCAGCCATGGGGTTTGGTACAATGAGCAGTTCTTC.

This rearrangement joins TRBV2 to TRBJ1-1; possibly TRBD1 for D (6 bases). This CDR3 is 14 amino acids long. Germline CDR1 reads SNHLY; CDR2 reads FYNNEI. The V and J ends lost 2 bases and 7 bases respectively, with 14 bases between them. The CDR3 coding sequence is TGTGCCAGCAGTGAACTGACAGGAGTCGGTGAAGCTTTCTTT. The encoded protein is CASSELTGVGEAFF.

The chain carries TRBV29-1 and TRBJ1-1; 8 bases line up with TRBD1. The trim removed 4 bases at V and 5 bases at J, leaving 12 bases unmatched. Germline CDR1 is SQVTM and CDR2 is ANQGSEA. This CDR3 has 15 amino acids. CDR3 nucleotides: TGCAGCGTTGTGACGGGACAGGTGATTCGAACTGAAGCTTTCTTT. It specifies CSVVTGQVIRTEAFF.

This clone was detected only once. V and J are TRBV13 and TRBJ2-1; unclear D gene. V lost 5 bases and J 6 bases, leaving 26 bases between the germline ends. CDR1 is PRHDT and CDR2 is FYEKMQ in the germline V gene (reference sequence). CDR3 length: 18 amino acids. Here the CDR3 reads CASSLLDLLRSHRNEQFF. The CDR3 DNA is TGTGCCAGCAGCCTGTTGGACCTGCTTCGTTCTCACCGCAATGAGCAGTTCTTC. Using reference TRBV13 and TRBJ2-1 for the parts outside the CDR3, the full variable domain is AAGVIQSPRHLIKEKRETATLKCYPIPRHDTVYWYQQGPGQDPQFLISFYEKMQSDKGSIPDRFSAQQFSDYHSELNMSSLELGDSALYFCASSLLDLLRSHRNEQFFGPGTRLTVL.

The CDR3 region has the DNA TGTGCCAGCTCACCACCTACAGGGGGCGGCGATACGCAGTATTTT. Its protein product is CASSPPTGGGDTQYF. The chain links TRBV18 to TRBJ2-3; 9 positions match TRBD1. Germline V gives CDR1 KGHSH, CDR2 LQKENI. The CDR3 loop spans 15 amino acids. Trimming cost V 0 bases and J 6 bases; bases outside gene matches: 4. The variable domain in full, completed from reference TRBV18 and TRBJ2-3, reads NAGVMQNPRHLVRRRGQEARLRCSPMKGHSHVYWYRQLPEEGLKFMVYLQKENIIDESGMPKERFSAEFPKEGPSILRIQQVVRGDSAAYFCASSPPTGGGDTQYFGPGTRLTVL.

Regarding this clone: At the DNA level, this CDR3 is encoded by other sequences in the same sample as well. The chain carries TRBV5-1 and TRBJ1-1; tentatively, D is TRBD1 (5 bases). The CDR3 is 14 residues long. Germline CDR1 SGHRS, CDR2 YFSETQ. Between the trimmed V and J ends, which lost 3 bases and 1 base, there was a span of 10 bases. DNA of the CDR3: TGCGCCAGCAGCTCCCCGGGGGGGAACACTGAAGCTTTCTTT. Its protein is CASSSPGGNTEAFF.

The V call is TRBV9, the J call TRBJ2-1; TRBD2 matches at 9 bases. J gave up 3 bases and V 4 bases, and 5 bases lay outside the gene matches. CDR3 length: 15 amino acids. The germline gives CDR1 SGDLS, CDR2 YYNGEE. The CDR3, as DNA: TGTGCCAGCAGCCCCTCTAGCGGGATCTACAATGAGCAGTTCTTC. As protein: CASSPSSGIYNEQFF.

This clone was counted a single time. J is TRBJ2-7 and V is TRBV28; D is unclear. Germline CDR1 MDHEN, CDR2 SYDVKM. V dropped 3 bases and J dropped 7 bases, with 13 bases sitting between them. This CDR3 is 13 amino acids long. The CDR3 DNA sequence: TGTGCCAGCAGTTTCCCGGCAGGCCGTGAGCAGTACTTC. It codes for CASSFPAGREQYF.

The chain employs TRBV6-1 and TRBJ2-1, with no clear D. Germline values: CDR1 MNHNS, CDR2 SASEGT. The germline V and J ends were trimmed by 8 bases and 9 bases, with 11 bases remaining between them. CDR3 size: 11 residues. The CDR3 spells CASSGSREQFF. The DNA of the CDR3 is TGTGCCAGCTCCGGCTCTCGTGAGCAGTTCTTC.

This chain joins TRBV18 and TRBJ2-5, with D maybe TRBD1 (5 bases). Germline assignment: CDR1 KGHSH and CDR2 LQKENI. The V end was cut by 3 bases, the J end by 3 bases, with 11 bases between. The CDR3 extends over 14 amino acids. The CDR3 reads CASSPLPGKETQYF. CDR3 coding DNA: TGTGCCAGCTCACCTCTTCCAGGGAAAGAGACCCAGTACTTC.

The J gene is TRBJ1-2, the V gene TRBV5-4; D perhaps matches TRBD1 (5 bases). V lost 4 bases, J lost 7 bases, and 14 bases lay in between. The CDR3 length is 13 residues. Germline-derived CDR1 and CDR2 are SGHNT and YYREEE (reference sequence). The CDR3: CASSIQGIGGYTF. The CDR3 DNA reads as TGTGCCAGCAGCATCCAGGGAATTGGTGGCTACACCTTC.

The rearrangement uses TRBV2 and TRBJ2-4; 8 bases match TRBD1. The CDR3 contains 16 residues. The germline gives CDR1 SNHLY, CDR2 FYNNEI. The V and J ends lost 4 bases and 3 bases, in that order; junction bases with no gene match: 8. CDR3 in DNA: TGTGCCAGCAGTGCCGCAGGGGGCGGTGGCAAAAACATTCAGTACTTC. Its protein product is CASSAAGGGGKNIQYF.

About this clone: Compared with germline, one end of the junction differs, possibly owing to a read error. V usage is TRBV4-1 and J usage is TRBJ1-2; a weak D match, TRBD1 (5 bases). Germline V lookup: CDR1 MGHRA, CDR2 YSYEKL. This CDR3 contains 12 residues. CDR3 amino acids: CASSQVGRDYHF. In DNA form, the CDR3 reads TGCGCCAGCAGCCAAGTCGGCAGGGACTACCACTTC.

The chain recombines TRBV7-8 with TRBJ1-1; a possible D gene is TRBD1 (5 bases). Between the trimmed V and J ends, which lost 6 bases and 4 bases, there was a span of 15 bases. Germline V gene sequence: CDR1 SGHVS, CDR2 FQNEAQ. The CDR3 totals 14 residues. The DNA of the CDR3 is TGTGCCAGCAGGGGTGTGCAGGGACGCACTGAAGCTTTCTTT. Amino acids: CASRGVQGRTEAFF.

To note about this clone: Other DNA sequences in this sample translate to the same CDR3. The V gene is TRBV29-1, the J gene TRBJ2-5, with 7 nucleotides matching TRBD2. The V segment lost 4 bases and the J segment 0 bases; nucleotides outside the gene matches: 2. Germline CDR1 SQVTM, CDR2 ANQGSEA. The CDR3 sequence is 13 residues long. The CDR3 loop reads CSVAGTNQETQYF. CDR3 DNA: TGCAGCGTTGCCGGGACTAACCAAGAGACCCAGTACTTC. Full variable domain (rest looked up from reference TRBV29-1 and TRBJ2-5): SAVISQKPSRDICQRGTSLTIQCQVDSQVTMMFWYRQQPGQSLTLIATANQGSEATYESGFVIDKFPISRPNLTFSTLTVSNMSPEDSSIYLCSVAGTNQETQYFGPGTRLLVL.

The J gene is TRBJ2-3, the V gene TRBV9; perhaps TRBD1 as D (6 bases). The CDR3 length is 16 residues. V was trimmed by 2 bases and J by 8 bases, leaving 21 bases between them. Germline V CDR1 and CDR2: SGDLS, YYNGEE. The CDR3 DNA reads TGTGCCAGCAGCGTGCTCCCGGACAGTTCCGGACGTACGCAGTATTTT. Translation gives CASSVLPDSSGRTQYF.

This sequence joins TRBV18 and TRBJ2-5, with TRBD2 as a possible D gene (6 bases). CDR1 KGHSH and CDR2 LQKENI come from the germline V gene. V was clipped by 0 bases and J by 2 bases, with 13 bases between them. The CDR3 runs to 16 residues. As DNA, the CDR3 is TGTGCCAGCTCACCACCGGTATCGGGGGTTCAAGAGACCCAGTACTTC. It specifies CASSPPVSGVQETQYF.

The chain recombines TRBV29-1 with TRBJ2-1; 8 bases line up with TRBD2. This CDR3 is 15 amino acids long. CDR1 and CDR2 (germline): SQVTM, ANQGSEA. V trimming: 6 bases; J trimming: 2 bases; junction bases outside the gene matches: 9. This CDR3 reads CSVRESGSPYNEQFF. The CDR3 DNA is TGCAGCGTCCGAGAAAGCGGGAGTCCCTACAATGAGCAGTTCTTC.